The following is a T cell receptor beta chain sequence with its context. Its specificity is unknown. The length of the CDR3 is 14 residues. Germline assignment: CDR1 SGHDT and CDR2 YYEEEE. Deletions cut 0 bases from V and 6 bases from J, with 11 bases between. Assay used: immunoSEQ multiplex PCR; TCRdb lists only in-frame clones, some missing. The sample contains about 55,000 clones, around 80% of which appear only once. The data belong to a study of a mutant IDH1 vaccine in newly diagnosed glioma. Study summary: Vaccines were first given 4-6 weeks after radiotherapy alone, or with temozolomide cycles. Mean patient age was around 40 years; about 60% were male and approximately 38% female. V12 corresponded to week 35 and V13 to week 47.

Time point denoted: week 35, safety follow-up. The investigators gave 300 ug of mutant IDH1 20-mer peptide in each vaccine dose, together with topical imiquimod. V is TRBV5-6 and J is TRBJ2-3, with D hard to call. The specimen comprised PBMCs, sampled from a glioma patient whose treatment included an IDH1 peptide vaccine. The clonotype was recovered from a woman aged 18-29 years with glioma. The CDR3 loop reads CASSLVARSDTQYF. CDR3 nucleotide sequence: TGTGCCAGCAGCTTGGTAGCCAGATCTGATACGCAGTATTTT.